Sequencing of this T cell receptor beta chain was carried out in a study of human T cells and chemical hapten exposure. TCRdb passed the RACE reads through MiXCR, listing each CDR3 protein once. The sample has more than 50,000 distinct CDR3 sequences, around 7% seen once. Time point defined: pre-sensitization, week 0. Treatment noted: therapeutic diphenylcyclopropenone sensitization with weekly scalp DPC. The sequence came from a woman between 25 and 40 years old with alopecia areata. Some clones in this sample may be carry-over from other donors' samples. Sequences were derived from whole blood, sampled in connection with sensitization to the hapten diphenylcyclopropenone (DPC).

DNA for the CDR3: TGTGCCAGCAGCTTAAGGTCCGGATCGGGGGGAACCGGGGAGCTGTTTTTT. Translated: CASSLRSGSGGTGELFF. The genes are TRBV7-8 and TRBJ2-2; 7 bases agree with TRBD2. Germline values: CDR1 SGHVS, CDR2 FQNEAQ. The ends lost 2 bases at V and 5 bases at J; junction bases unmatched: 11. The CDR3 runs 17 residues.